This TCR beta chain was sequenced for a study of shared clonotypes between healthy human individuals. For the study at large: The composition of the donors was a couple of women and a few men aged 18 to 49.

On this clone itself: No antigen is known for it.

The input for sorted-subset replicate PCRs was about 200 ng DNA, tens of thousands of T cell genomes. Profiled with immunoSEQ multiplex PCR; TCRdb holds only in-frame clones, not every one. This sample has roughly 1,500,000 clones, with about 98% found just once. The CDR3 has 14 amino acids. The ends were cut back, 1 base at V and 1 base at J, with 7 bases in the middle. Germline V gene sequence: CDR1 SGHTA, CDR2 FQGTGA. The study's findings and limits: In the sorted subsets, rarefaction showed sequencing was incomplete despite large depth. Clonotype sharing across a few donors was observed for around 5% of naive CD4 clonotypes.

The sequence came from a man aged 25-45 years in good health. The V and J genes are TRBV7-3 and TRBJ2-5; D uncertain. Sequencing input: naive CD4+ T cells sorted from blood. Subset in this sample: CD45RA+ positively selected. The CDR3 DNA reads TGTGCCAGCAGCTTAAGAGGACCCCAAGAGACCCAGTACTTC. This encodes CASSLRGPQETQYF.